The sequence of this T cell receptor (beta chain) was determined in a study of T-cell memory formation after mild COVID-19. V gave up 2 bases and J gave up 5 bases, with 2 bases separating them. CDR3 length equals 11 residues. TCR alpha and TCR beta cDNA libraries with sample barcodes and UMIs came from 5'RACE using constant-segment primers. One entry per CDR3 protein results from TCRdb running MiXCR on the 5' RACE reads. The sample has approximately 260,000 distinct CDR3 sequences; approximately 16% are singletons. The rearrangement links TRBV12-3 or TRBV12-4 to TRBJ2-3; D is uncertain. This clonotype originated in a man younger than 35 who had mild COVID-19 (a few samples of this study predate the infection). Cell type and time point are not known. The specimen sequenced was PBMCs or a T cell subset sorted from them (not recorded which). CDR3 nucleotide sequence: TGTGCCAGCAGTTTATTAGATACGCAGTATTTT. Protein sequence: CASSLLDTQYF.